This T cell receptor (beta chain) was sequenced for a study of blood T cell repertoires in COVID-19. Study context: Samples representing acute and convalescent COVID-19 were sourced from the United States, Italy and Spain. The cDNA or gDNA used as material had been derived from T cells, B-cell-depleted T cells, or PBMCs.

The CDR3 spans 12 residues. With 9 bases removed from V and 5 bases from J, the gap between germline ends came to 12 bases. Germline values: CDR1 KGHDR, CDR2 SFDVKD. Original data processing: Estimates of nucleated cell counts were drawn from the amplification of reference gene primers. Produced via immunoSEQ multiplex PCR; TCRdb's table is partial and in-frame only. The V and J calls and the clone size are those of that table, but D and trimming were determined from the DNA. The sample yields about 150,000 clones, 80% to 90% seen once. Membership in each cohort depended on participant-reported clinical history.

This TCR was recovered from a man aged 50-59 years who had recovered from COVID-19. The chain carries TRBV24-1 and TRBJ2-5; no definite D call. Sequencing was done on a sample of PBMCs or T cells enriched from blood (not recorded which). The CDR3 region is CATSSGGETQYF. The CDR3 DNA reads TGTGCCACCTCCTCGGGTGGCGAGACCCAGTACTTC.